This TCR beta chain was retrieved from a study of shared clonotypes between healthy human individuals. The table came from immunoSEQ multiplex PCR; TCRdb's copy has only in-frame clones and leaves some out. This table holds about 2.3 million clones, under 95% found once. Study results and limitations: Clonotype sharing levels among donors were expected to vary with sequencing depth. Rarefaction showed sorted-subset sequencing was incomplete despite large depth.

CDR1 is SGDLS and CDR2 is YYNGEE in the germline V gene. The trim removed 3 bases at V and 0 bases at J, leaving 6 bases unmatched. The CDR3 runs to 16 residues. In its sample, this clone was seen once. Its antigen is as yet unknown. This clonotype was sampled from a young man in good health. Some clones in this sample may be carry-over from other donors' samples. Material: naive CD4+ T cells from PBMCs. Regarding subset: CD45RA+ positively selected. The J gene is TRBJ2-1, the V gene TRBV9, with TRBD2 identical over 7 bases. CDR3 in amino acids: CASSAPSGPSYNEQFF. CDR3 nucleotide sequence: TGTGCCAGCAGCGCCCCTAGCGGACCCTCCTACAATGAGCAGTTCTTC.